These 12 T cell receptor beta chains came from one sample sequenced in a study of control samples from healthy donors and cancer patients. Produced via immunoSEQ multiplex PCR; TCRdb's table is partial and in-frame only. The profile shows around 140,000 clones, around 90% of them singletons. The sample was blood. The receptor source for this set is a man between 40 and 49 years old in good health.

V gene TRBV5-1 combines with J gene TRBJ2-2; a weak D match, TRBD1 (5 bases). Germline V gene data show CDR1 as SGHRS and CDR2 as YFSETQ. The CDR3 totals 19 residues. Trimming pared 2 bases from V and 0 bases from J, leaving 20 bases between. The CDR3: CASSFPFAGPPANTGELFF. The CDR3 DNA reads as TGCGCCAGCAGCTTTCCATTTGCAGGGCCCCCGGCGAACACCGGGGAGCTGTTTTTT.

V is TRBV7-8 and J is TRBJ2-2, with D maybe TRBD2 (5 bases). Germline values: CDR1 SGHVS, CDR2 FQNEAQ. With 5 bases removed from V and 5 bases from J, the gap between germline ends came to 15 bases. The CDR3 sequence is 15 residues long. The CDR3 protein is CASSPPRVSTGELFF. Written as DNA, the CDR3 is TGTGCCAGCAGCCCTCCGAGGGTCTCAACCGGGGAGCTGTTTTTT.

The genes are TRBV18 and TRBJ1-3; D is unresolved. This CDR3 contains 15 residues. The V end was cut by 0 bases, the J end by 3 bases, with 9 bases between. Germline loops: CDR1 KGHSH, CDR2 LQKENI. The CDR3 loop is CASSPPGSVGNTIYF. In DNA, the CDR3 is TGTGCCAGCTCACCACCGGGATCAGTTGGAAACACCATATATTTT.

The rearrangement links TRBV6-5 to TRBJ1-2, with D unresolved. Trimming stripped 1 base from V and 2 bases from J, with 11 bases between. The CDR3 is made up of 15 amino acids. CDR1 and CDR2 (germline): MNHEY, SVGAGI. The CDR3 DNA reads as TGTGCCAGCAGTTACTTACAAAAGGGAAACTATGGCTACACCTTC. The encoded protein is CASSYLQKGNYGYTF.

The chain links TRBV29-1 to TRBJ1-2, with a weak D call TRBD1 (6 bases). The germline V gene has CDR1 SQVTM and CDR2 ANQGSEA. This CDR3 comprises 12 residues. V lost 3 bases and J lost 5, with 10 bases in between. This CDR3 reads CSVDSGAYGYTF. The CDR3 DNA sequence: TGCAGCGTTGATTCAGGGGCTTATGGCTACACCTTC.

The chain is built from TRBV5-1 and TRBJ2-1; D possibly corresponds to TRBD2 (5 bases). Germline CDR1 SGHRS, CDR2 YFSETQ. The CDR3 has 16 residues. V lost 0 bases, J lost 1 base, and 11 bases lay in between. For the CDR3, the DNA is TGCGCCAGCAGCTTGGTTGGCGGCGGGTCCTACAATGAGCAGTTCTTC. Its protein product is CASSLVGGGSYNEQFF.

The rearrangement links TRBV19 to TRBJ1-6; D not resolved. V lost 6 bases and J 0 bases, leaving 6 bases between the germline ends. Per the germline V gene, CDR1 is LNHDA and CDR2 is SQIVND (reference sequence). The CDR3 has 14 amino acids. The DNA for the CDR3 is TGTGCCAGTAGATTCCCCTCCTATAATTCACCCCTCCACTTT. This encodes CASRFPSYNSPLHF.

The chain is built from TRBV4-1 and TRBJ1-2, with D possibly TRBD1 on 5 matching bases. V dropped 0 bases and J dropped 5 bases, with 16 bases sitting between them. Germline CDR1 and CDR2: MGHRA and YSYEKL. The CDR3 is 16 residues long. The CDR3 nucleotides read TGCGCCAGCAGCCAAGAGGGGAGTCCTGGGGGGTATGGCTACACCTTC. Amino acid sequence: CASSQEGSPGGYGYTF.

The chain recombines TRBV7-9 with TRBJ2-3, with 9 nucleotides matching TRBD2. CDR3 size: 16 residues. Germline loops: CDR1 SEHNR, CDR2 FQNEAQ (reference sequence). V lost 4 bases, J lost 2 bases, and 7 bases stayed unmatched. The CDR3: CASSSSTSGLTDTQYF. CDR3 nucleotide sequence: TGTGCCAGCAGCTCCTCGACTAGCGGACTCACAGATACGCAGTATTTT.

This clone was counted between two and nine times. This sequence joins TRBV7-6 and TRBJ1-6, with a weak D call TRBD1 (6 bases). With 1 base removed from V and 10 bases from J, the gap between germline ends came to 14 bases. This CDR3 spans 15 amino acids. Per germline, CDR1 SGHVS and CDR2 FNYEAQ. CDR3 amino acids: CASSLEGGQSSPLHF. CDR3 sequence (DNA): TGTGCCAGCAGCTTAGAGGGGGGGCAGAGCTCACCCCTCCACTTT.

The CDR3 bases are TGTGCCACCTACTCCAGGGGGGGCAGTTCACCCCTCCACTTT. Translation gives CATYSRGGSSPLHF. This rearrangement joins TRBV28 to TRBJ1-6, with TRBD1 identical over 7 bases. Trimming at V came to 10 bases and at J to 9 bases, leaving 12 bases not matched to a gene. This CDR3 contains 14 residues. Germline-derived CDR1 and CDR2 are MDHEN and SYDVKM.

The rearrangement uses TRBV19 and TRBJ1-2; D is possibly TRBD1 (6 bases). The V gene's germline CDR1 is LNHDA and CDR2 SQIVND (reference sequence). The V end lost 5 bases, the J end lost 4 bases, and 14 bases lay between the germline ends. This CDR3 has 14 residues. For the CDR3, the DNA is TGTGCCAGTAGTCTACAGGGAGGCGTCTATGGCTACACCTTC. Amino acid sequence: CASSLQGGVYGYTF.